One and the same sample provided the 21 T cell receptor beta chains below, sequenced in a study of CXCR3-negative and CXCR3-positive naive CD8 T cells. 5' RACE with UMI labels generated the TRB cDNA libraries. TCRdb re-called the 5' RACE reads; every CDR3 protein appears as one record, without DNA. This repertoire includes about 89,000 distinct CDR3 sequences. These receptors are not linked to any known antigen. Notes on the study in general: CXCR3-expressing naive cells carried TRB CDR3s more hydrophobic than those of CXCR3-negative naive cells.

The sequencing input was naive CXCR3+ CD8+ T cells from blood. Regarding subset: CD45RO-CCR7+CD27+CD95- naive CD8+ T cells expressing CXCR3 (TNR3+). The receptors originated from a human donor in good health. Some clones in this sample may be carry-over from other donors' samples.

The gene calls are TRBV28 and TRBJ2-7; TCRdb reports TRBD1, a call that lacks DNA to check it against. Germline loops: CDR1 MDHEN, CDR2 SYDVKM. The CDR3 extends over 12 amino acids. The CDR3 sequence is CASSPGGYLEYF.

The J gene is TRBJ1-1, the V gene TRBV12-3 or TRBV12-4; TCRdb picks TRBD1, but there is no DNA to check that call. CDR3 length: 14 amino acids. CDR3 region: CASSFGGAETEAFF.

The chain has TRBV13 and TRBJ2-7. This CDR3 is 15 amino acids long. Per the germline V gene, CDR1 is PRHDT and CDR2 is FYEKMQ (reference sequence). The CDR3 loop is CASSPRVDSSYEQYF.

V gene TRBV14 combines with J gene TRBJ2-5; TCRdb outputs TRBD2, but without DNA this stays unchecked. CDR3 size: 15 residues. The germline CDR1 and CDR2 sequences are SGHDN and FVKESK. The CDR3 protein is CASSLSSGAQETQYF.

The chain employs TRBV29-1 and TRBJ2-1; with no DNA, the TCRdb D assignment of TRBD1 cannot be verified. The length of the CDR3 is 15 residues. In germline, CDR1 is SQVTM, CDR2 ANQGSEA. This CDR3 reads CSVFDSHMGYNEQFF.

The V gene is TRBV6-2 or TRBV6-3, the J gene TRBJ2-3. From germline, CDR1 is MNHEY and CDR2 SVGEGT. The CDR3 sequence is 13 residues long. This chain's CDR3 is CASSFSAEDTQYF.

The CDR3 is CASSPGLGWEQYF. The chain couples TRBV18 to TRBJ2-7. Germline-derived CDR1 and CDR2 are KGHSH and LQKENI. The CDR3 is 13 amino acids.

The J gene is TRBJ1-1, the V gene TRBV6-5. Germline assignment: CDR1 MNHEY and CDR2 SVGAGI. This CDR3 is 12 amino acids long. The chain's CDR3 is CASSARATEAFF.

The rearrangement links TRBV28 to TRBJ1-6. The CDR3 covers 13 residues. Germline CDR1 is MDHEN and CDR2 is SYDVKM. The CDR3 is CASSLLRDSPLHF.

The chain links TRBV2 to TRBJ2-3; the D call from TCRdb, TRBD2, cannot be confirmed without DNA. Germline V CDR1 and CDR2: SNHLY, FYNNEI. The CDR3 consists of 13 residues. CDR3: CASSRDSTDTQYF.

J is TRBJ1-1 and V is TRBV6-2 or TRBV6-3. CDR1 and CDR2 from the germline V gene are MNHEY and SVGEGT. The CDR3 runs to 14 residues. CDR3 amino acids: CASSLHPLGTEAFF.

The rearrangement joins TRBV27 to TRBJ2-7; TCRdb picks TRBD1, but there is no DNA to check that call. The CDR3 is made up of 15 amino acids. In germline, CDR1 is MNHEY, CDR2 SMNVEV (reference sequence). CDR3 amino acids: CASSSPGQGWHEQYF.

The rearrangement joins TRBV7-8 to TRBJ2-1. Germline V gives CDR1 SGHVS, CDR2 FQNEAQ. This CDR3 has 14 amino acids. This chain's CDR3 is CASSLPGDYNEQFF.

CDR3 in amino acids: CASSLRQDQETQYF. J is TRBJ2-5 and V is TRBV13; TCRdb gives TRBD1 as the D gene, but with no DNA this cannot be confirmed. From germline, CDR1 is PRHDT and CDR2 FYEKMQ (reference sequence). CDR3 size: 14 residues.

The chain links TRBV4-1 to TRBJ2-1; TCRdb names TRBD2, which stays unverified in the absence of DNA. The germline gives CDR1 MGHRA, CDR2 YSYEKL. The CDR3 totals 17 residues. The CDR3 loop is CASSQVKAGDSYNEQFF.

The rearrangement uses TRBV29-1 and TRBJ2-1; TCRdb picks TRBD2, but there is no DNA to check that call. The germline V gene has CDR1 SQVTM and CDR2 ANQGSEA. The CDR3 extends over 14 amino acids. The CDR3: CSVTGTAPMGEQFF.

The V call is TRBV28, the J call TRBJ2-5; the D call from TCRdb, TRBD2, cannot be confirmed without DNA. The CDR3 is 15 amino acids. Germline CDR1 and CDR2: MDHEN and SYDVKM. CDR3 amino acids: CASSLTGVGGETQYF.

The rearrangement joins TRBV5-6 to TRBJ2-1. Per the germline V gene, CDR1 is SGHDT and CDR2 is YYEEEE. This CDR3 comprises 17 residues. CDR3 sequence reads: CASSHLLAESGYNEQFF.

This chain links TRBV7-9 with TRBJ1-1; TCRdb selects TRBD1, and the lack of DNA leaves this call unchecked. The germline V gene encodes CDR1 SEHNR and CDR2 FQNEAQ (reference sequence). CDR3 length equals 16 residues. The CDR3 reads CASSLDLTGSNTEAFF. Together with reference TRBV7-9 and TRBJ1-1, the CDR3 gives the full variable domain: DTGVSQNPRHKITKRGQNVTFRCDPISEHNRLYWYRQTLGQGPEFLTYFQNEAQLEKSRLLSDRFSAERPKGSFSTLEIQRTEQGDSAMYLCASSLDLTGSNTEAFFGQGTRLTVV.

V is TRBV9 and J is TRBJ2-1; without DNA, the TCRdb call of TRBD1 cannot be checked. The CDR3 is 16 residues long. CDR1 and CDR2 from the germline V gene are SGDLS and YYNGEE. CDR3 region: CASSALQGTPYNEQFF.

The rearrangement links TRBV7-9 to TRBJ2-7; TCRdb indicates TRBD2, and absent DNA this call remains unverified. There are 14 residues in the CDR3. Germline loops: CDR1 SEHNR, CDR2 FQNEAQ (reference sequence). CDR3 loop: CASTTTSDSYEQYF.